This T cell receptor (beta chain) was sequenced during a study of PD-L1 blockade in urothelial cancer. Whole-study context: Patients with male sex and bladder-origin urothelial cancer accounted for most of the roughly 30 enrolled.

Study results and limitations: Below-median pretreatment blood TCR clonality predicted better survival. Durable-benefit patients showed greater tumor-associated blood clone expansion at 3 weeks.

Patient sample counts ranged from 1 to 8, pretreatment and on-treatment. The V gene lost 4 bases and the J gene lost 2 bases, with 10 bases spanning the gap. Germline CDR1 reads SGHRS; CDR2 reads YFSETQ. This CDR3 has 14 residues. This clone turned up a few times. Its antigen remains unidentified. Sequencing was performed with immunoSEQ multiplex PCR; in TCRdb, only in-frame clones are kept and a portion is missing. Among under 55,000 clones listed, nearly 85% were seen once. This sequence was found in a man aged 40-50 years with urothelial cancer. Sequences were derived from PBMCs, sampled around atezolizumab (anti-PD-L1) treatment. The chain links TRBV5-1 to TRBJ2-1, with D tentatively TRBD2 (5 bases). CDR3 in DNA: TGCGCCAGCAGCATCCCTAGCCCCTACAATGAGCAGTTCTTC. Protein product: CASSIPSPYNEQFF.